These 11 T cell receptor beta chains were all obtained from the same sample, sequenced in a study of neoadjuvant anti-PD-1 for oral cavity cancer. The data were produced by immunoSEQ multiplex PCR, yet TCRdb's version contains in-frame clones alone and is incomplete. This sample has 7,000 to 9,000 clones, with 53% found just once. The input for sequencing was tumor tissue, taken before nivolumab (anti-PD-1) treatment. The receptors shown here come from a person aged 35-79 years with oral cavity squamous cell carcinoma.

The chain combines TRBV7-6 with TRBJ1-5, with D hard to call. V was pared by 1 base and J by 7 bases, with 11 bases between. Per germline, CDR1 SGHVS and CDR2 FNYEAQ. The CDR3 extends over 14 amino acids. The CDR3 sequence: CASSLGGEGQPQHF. The CDR3 bases are TGTGCCAGCAGCTTAGGCGGGGAGGGCCAGCCCCAGCATTTT.

This clone was seen more than once but under ten times. V gene TRBV18 combines with J gene TRBJ2-2, with D uncertain. The CDR3 contains 12 residues. The germline gives CDR1 KGHSH, CDR2 LQKENI. The V and J ends lost 2 bases and 3 bases respectively, with 1 base between them. CDR3 region: CASSPDTGELFF. Written as DNA, the CDR3 is TGTGCCAGCTCACCAGACACCGGGGAGCTGTTTTTT. The full variable domain, with the rest looked up from reference TRBV18 and TRBJ2-2, is NAGVMQNPRHLVRRRGQEARLRCSPMKGHSHVYWYRQLPEEGLKFMVYLQKENIIDESGMPKERFSAEFPKEGPSILRIQQVVRGDSAAYFCASSPDTGELFFGEGSRLTVL.

The rearrangement joins TRBV9 to TRBJ2-3; D gene uncertain. The CDR3 has 17 amino acids. V lost 0 bases to trimming and J lost 2 bases, with 16 bases between them. Germline CDR1 and CDR2: SGDLS and YYNGEE. In DNA form, the CDR3 reads TGTGCCAGCAGCGTAGGCCCCTTTGACTTCTACACAGATACGCAGTATTTT. As protein: CASSVGPFDFYTDTQYF.

The V call is TRBV6-6, the J call TRBJ2-7, with D perhaps TRBD2 (5 bases). Trimming took 5 bases from V and 3 from J, leaving 14 bases between them. The CDR3 length is 14 residues. CDR1 is MNHNY and CDR2 is SVGAGI in the germline V gene (reference sequence). The CDR3 DNA follows: TGTGCCAGCAGTCTATCTCGGGATGGCTACGAGCAGTACTTC. It codes for CASSLSRDGYEQYF.

The chain couples TRBV5-1 to TRBJ2-5, with 8 nucleotides matching TRBD1. Looked up from germline, CDR1 is SGHRS and CDR2 is YFSETQ. Losses at the gene ends were 5 bases for V and 5 bases for J; bases not matched to a gene: 11. This CDR3 is built from 15 residues. CDR3 sequence reads: CASSYPGQGFETQYF. Written as DNA, the CDR3 is TGCGCCAGCAGTTACCCTGGACAGGGTTTCGAGACCCAGTACTTC.

This rearrangement joins TRBV19 to TRBJ2-7; D is possibly TRBD2 (5 bases). The CDR3 runs 13 residues. V lost 3 bases and J 2 bases, leaving 8 bases between the germline ends. Per the germline V gene, CDR1 is LNHDA and CDR2 is SQIVND (reference sequence). In DNA form, the CDR3 reads TGTGCCAGTAGTATTAGCGAGACCTACGAGCAGTACTTC. It encodes CASSISETYEQYF.

The J gene is TRBJ2-2, the V gene TRBV2; TRBD2 matches at 8 bases. CDR3 length: 16 residues. Germline assignment: CDR1 SNHLY and CDR2 FYNNEI. V shed 5 bases, J shed 0 bases, and the junction held 5 bases outside the gene matches. CDR3 sequence (DNA): TGTGCCAGCAGTAAGCTAGCGGGCCCGAACACCGGGGAGCTGTTTTTT. Translating gives CASSKLAGPNTGELFF.

The chain carries TRBV5-1 and TRBJ2-3; D perhaps matches TRBD2 (6 bases). The V end lost 2 bases, the J end lost 7 bases, and 14 bases lay between the germline ends. This CDR3 region has 14 residues. The V gene's germline CDR1 is SGHRS and CDR2 YFSETQ. As DNA, the CDR3 is TGCGCCAGCAGCTTAATCGGGACTTTGAATACGCAGTATTTT. Protein: CASSLIGTLNTQYF.

This clone was seen a handful of times. The J gene is TRBJ2-5, the V gene TRBV14; D is ambiguous. Per the germline V gene, CDR1 is SGHDN and CDR2 is FVKESK. CDR3 size: 14 residues. V lost 1 base, J lost 7 bases, and 13 bases lay in between. CDR3 protein: CASSQGARSATQYF. CDR3 nucleotides: TGTGCCAGCAGCCAAGGGGCGCGGAGCGCGACCCAGTACTTC.

This clone came up a few times. The chain has TRBV28 and TRBJ2-7; perhaps TRBD1 as D (6 bases). CDR3 length: 15 amino acids. Germline CDR1 is MDHEN and CDR2 is SYDVKM. Trimming shortened V by 3 bases and J by 0 bases, and 12 bases separated the two germline ends. CDR3: CASSFFQGRSYEQYF. In DNA, the CDR3 is TGTGCCAGCAGTTTTTTCCAGGGGCGCTCCTACGAGCAGTACTTC. Combining the CDR3 with reference TRBV28 and TRBJ2-7 gives the whole variable domain DVKVTQSSRYLVKRTGEKVFLECVQDMDHENMFWYRQDPGLGLRLIYFSYDVKMKEKGDIPEGYSVSREKKERFSLILESASTNQTSMYLCASSFFQGRSYEQYFGPGTRLTVT.

The chain uses TRBV5-6 and TRBJ2-7; tentatively, D is TRBD2 (6 bases). This CDR3 has 14 residues. The V and J ends lost 4 bases and 2 bases respectively, with 13 bases between them. CDR1 is SGHDT, CDR2 YYEEEE, per germline. CDR3 sequence: CASSPRTNAYEQYF. For the CDR3, the DNA is TGTGCCAGCAGCCCAAGGACTAACGCCTACGAGCAGTACTTC.